Below, 17 T cell receptor beta chains from the same sample are listed, as sequenced in a study of blood T cell repertoires in COVID-19. The data were produced by immunoSEQ multiplex PCR, yet TCRdb's version contains in-frame clones alone and is incomplete. Among fewer than 250,000 clones listed, roughly 85% were seen once. The sequenced sample was peripheral blood. These receptors originate from a woman in her forties with active or convalescent COVID-19.

This clone has only a few counts. V is TRBV7-9 and J is TRBJ2-7, with 8 bases fitting TRBD2. Germline lookup yields CDR1 SEHNR and CDR2 FQNEAQ (reference sequence). The V segment lost 3 bases and the J segment 3 bases; nucleotides outside the gene matches: 4. The CDR3 is 14 amino acids. CDR3 sequence: CASSFPGTSYEQYF. The CDR3, as DNA: TGTGCCAGCAGCTTTCCCGGGACTAGCTACGAGCAGTACTTC.

The chain joins TRBV4-1 to TRBJ1-1; D ambiguous. CDR3 length equals 18 residues. The V end lost 0 bases, the J end lost 5 bases, and 22 bases lay between the germline ends. CDR1 is MGHRA and CDR2 is YSYEKL in the germline V gene. The CDR3 DNA reads as TGCGCCAGCAGCCAAGAAACAATTTTACCGGGGAAAAGGACTGAAGCTTTCTTT. Amino acid sequence: CASSQETILPGKRTEAFF.

The rearrangement joins TRBV11-1 to TRBJ1-1; D possibly corresponds to TRBD1 (6 bases). The CDR3 contains 14 residues. V dropped 3 bases and J dropped 3 bases, with 11 bases sitting between them. Germline CDR1 is SGHAT and CDR2 is FQDESV (reference sequence). The CDR3 region has the DNA TGTGCCAGCAGCTTCTCCAGGGGTGACACTGAAGCTTTCTTT. It encodes CASSFSRGDTEAFF. The whole variable domain, remainder taken from reference TRBV11-1 and TRBJ1-1, is EAEVAQSPRYKITEKSQAVAFWCDPISGHATLYWYRQILGQGPELLVQFQDESVVDDSQLPKDRFSAERLKGVDSTLKIQPAELGDSAMYLCASSFSRGDTEAFFGQGTRLTVV.

J is TRBJ1-2 and V is TRBV18, with TRBD1 as a possible D gene (6 bases). In germline, CDR1 is KGHSH, CDR2 LQKENI. This CDR3 is 13 amino acids long. V dropped 5 bases and J dropped 5 bases, with 12 bases sitting between them. Here the CDR3 DNA reads TGTGCCAGCTCAACAGGGTCGGCTTATGGCTACACCTTC. Protein sequence: CASSTGSAYGYTF. The complete variable domain, with remaining parts taken from reference TRBV18 and TRBJ1-2, reads NAGVMQNPRHLVRRRGQEARLRCSPMKGHSHVYWYRQLPEEGLKFMVYLQKENIIDESGMPKERFSAEFPKEGPSILRIQQVVRGDSAAYFCASSTGSAYGYTFGSGTRLTVV.

This clone was counted between two and nine times. This sequence joins TRBV2 and TRBJ2-7; D may be TRBD2 (6 bases). V shed 6 bases and J shed 0 bases, with 15 bases lying between them. Per the germline V gene, CDR1 is SNHLY and CDR2 is FYNNEI. The CDR3 consists of 15 residues. CDR3 DNA sequence: TGTGCCAGCAGGGGGGACTTCTCAAGCTCCTACGAGCAGTACTTC. Translation: CASRGDFSSSYEQYF.

The chain links TRBV2 to TRBJ1-5; 7 nucleotides match TRBD1. The CDR3 spans 15 residues. V trimming: 6 bases; J trimming: 1 base; junction bases outside the gene matches: 6. CDR1 and CDR2 (germline): SNHLY, FYNNEI. This CDR3 is CASRNRGESNQPQHF. CDR3 DNA: TGTGCCAGCAGGAACAGGGGTGAGAGCAATCAGCCCCAGCATTTT.

This chain uses TRBV7-9 with TRBJ2-1; no definite D call. Germline-derived CDR1 and CDR2 are SEHNR and FQNEAQ (reference sequence). The CDR3 runs to 11 residues. Trimming cost V 8 bases and J 7 bases, with 9 bases left between them. CDR3 nucleotide sequence: TGTGCCAGCTCTATCGAAAATGAGCAGTTCTTC. This translates into CASSIENEQFF.

The CDR3 sequence is CASRQTRATNEKLFF. CDR3 bases: TGTGCCAGCAGGCAGACACGTGCAACTAATGAAAAACTGTTTTTT. The gene calls are TRBV2 and TRBJ1-4; no definite D call. The germline V and J ends were trimmed by 6 bases and 0 bases, with 11 bases remaining between them. This CDR3 spans 15 amino acids. Per the germline V gene, CDR1 is SNHLY and CDR2 is FYNNEI.

The chain links TRBV19 to TRBJ2-3, with D perhaps TRBD2 (6 bases). Per germline, CDR1 LNHDA and CDR2 SQIVND (reference sequence). Trimming removed 5 bases from V and 2 bases from J, with 14 bases in between. The CDR3 covers 15 residues. The DNA of the CDR3 is TGTGCCAGTAGTGGGCAGACTAGAGACACAGATACGCAGTATTTT. Translation gives CASSGQTRDTDTQYF.

The chain combines TRBV19 with TRBJ2-6; no firm D call. CDR3 length equals 17 residues. V was clipped by 7 bases and J by 5 bases, with 21 bases between them. The germline CDR1 and CDR2 sequences are LNHDA and SQIVND (reference sequence). The CDR3 DNA is TGTGCCAGTACCCGAGGTAGTGACCGGAGTAGGGCCAACGTCCTGACTTTC. This encodes CASTRGSDRSRANVLTF.

This chain joins TRBV29-1 and TRBJ2-6; no clear D. Germline loops: CDR1 SQVTM, CDR2 ANQGSEA. Trimming took off 5 bases at V and 2 bases at J, with 7 bases between the two ends. This CDR3 is 13 amino acids long. Here the CDR3 reads CSVSRPGANVLTF. The DNA for the CDR3 is TGCAGCGTTTCGCGCCCTGGGGCCAACGTCCTGACTTTC.

Turning to this clone: One junction end does not reproduce the germline sequence, and a read error may be involved. The chain joins TRBV12-3 or TRBV12-4 to TRBJ2-1, with 7 bases matching TRBD1. The CDR3 contains 13 residues. CDR3 amino acids: CASSTGAYDEQFF. In nucleotides, the CDR3 is TGTGCCAGCAGTACAGGGGCCTACGATGAGCAGTTCTTC.

The V gene is TRBV19, the J gene TRBJ2-5, with 16 bases matching TRBD2. The trim removed 5 bases at V and 3 bases at J, leaving 0 bases unmatched. From germline, CDR1 is LNHDA and CDR2 SQIVND (reference sequence). CDR3 length equals 15 residues. The CDR3 DNA sequence: TGTGCCAGTAGTGGGACTAGCGGGGGGGAAGAGACCCAGTACTTC. It codes for CASSGTSGGEETQYF.

This clone was counted a single time. This chain joins TRBV5-1 and TRBJ2-3; 8 nucleotides agree with TRBD2. This CDR3 is built from 16 residues. The V and J ends lost 4 bases and 4 bases, in that order; junction bases with no gene match: 11. Germline V gives CDR1 SGHRS, CDR2 YFSETQ. CDR3 nucleotides: TGCGCCAGCAGCCCTACCCTAGCGGGTCCTTCAGATACGCAGTATTTT. This encodes CASSPTLAGPSDTQYF.

The chain uses TRBV6-5 and TRBJ2-7, with 7 bases identical to TRBD1. This CDR3 region has 15 residues. In germline, CDR1 is MNHEY, CDR2 SVGAGI. J lost 3 bases, V lost 5 bases, and 10 bases had no gene match. The CDR3 here is CASSPRTDRDYEQYF. DNA of the CDR3: TGTGCCAGCAGTCCTAGAACCGACAGGGACTACGAGCAGTACTTC.

This clone is a singleton in its sample. The chain recombines TRBV18 with TRBJ1-6; 7 bases align to TRBD1. There are 14 residues in the CDR3. The germline CDR1 and CDR2 sequences are KGHSH and LQKENI. The ends lost 2 bases at V and 8 bases at J; junction bases unmatched: 3. The CDR3 bases are TGTGCCAGCTCACCAACAGGGGAGGATTCACCCCTCCACTTT. Translation gives CASSPTGEDSPLHF. The variable domain in full, completed from reference TRBV18 and TRBJ1-6, reads NAGVMQNPRHLVRRRGQEARLRCSPMKGHSHVYWYRQLPEEGLKFMVYLQKENIIDESGMPKERFSAEFPKEGPSILRIQQVVRGDSAAYFCASSPTGEDSPLHFGNGTRLTVT.

The rearrangement joins TRBV3-1 (or the pseudogene TRBV3-2) to TRBJ1-3, with TRBD1 identical over 9 bases. The J segment lost 8 bases and the V segment lost 4 bases, leaving 9 bases of the junction unmatched. The CDR3 contains 15 residues. Germline assignment: CDR1 LGHDT and CDR2 YNNKEL (reference sequence). The CDR3 coding sequence is TGTGCCAGCAGCCCCGACGGGACAGGGTCACACACCATATATTTT. Encoded protein: CASSPDGTGSHTIYF.